Listed below are T cell receptor beta chains from one sample, sequenced in a study of blood T cell repertoires in COVID-19. The data were produced by immunoSEQ multiplex PCR, yet TCRdb's version contains in-frame clones alone and is incomplete. The repertoire holds 300,000 to 450,000 clones, with more than 85% as singletons. What was sequenced was peripheral blood. The receptors shown here come from a human donor in a cohort sampled during active COVID-19. CDR3s include the opening cysteine and the closing phenylalanine or tryptophan. A D gene is named only where the DNA matches it firmly. Where a row states a size, it is once, few, many or the class of an expanded clone; other rows omit it.

d_gene,abundance,v_gene,j_gene,CDR3aa,CDR3nt
TRBD1,few,TRBV2,TRBJ2-5,CASKSTGGSETQYF,TGTGCCAGCAAGAGTACAGGGGGTTCAGAGACCCAGTACTTC
TRBD2,.,TRBV5-1,TRBJ2-3,CASSLTGGRTDTQYF,TGCGCCAGCAGCTTAACGGGAGGGAGGACAGATACGCAGTATTTT
.,many,TRBV2,TRBJ2-1,CASSVLAGPVEQFF,TGTGCCAGCAGTGTTCTGGCGGGGCCGGTTGAGCAGTTCTTC
TRBD2,.,TRBV30,TRBJ2-7,CAWSGVSGGTDEQYF,TGTGCCTGGAGTGGGGTTAGCGGGGGGACCGACGAGCAGTACTTC
TRBD1,.,TRBV18,TRBJ1-1,CASSRRGQSMNTEAFF,TGTGCCAGCTCACGCCGGGGACAGAGCATGAACACTGAAGCTTTCTTT
.,.,TRBV12-3/TRBV12-4,TRBJ1-5,CASRRASNQPQHF,TGTGCCAGCAGGAGGGCCAGCAATCAGCCCCAGCATTTT
.,.,TRBV30,TRBJ2-3,CAWSVLYGGTDTQYF,TGTGCCTGGAGTGTACTCTATGGGGGGACAGATACGCAGTATTTT
TRBD1,.,TRBV28,TRBJ1-4,CASSSPGQGLRVYEKLFF,TGTGCCAGCAGTAGCCCGGGACAGGGGTTGAGAGTTTATGAAAAACTGTTTTTT
TRBD2,.,TRBV7-8,TRBJ2-7,CASSSGLAGSVSSYEQYF,TGTGCCAGCAGCTCGGGACTAGCGGGCTCCGTTAGCTCCTACGAGCAGTACTTC
TRBD2,.,TRBV18,TRBJ2-7,CASSPRASGILSYEQYF,TGTGCCAGCTCACCACGGGCTAGCGGGATCCTCTCCTACGAGCAGTACTTC
.,.,TRBV4-2,TRBJ2-1,CASSQEPVDPGEQFF,TGTGCCAGCAGCCAGGAGCCCGTCGATCCGGGAGAGCAGTTCTTC
.,.,TRBV4-1,TRBJ2-2,CASSLFSGELFF,TGCGCCAGCAGCCTCTTTTCCGGGGAGCTGTTTTTT
TRBD1,.,TRBV5-8,TRBJ1-5,CASSLAGQVQHF,TGTGCCAGCAGCTTGGCCGGACAGGTCCAGCATTTT
.,.,TRBV2,TRBJ1-6,CASSPWAVNSPLHF,TGTGCCAGCAGTCCTTGGGCCGTTAATTCACCCCTCCACTTT
.,once,TRBV5-1,TRBJ2-2,CASSLSRGTGELFF,TGCGCCAGCAGCTTGAGCAGAGGCACCGGGGAGCTGTTTTTT
TRBD1,.,TRBV28,TRBJ2-1,CASSFLRDRGQNEQFF,TGTGCCAGCAGTTTCCTGAGGGACAGGGGGCAAAATGAGCAGTTCTTC
.,.,TRBV3-1/TRBV3-2,TRBJ2-1,CASSPRGSGEQFF,TGTGCCAGCAGCCCACGTGGGAGCGGTGAGCAGTTCTTC
TRBD1,.,TRBV29-1,TRBJ2-3,CSVEAGGWTDTQYF,TGCAGCGTTGAAGCAGGGGGCTGGACAGATACGCAGTATTTT
TRBD1,.,TRBV5-1,TRBJ2-7,CASRFETGGTYEQYF,TGCGCCAGCAGGTTTGAGACAGGGGGCACCTACGAGCAGTACTTC
TRBD2,.,TRBV19,TRBJ2-7,CASSTQRLAGGPYEQYF,TGTGCCAGTAGTACCCAAAGGTTAGCGGGAGGGCCCTACGAGCAGTACTTC